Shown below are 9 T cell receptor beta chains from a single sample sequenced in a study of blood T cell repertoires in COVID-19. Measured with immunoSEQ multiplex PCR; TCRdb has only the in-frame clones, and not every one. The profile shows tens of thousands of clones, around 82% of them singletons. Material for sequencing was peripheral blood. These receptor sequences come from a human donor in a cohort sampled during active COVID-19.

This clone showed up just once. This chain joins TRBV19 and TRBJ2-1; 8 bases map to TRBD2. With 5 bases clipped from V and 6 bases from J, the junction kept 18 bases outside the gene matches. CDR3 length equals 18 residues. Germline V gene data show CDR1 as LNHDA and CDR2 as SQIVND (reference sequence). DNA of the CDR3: TGTGCCAGTAGTGAGCGGGTGGCGGGGGGTCCTGTTGGCAATGAGCAGTTCTTC. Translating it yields CASSERVAGGPVGNEQFF.

CDR3 amino acids: CASSSDPGRGAYEQYF. CDR3 nucleotides: TGTGCCAGTAGCTCAGATCCGGGACGCGGGGCCTACGAGCAGTACTTC. The J gene is TRBJ2-7, the V gene TRBV19, with a weak D call TRBD2 (6 bases). This CDR3 comprises 16 residues. V was clipped by 6 bases and J by 2 bases, with 20 bases between them. Per germline, CDR1 LNHDA and CDR2 SQIVND (reference sequence). Full variable domain (rest looked up from reference TRBV19 and TRBJ2-7): DGGITQSPKYLFRKEGQNVTLSCEQNLNHDAMYWYRQDPGQGLRLIYYSQIVNDFQKGDIAEGYSVSREKKESFPLTVTSAQKNPTAFYLCASSSDPGRGAYEQYFGPGTRLTVT.

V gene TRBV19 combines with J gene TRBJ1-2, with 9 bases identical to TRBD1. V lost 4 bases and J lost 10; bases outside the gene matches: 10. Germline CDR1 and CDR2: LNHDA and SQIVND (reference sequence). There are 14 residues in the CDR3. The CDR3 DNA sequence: TGTGCCAGTAGTAAAAAACCGGGACAGGGTCTCTACACCTTC. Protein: CASSKKPGQGLYTF.

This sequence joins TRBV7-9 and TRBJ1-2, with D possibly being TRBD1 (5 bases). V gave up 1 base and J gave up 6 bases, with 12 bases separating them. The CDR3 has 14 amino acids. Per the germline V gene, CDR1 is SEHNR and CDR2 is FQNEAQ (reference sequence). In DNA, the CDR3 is TGTGCCAGCAGCTTAGTCCAGGGTTTTGATGGCTACACCTTC. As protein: CASSLVQGFDGYTF.

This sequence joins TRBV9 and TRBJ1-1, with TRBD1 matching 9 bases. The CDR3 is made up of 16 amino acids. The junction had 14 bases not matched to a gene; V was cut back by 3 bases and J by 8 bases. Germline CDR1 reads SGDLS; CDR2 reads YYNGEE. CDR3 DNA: TGTGCCAGCAGCGCTCCCGGGACAGGGAGGGTCGGGGAAGCTTTCTTT. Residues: CASSAPGTGRVGEAFF.

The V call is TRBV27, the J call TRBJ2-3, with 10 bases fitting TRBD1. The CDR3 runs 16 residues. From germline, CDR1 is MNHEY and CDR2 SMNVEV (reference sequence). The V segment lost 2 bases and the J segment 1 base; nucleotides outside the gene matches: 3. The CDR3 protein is CASSLRDRGGTDTQYF. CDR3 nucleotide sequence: TGTGCCAGCAGTTTACGGGACAGGGGAGGCACAGATACGCAGTATTTT.

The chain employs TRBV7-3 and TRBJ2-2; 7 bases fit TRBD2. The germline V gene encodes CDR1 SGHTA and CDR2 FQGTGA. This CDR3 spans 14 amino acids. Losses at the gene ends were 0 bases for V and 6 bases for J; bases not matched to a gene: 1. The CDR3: CASSLTGGAGELFF. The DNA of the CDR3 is TGTGCCAGCAGCTTAACGGGAGGGGCCGGGGAGCTGTTTTTT.

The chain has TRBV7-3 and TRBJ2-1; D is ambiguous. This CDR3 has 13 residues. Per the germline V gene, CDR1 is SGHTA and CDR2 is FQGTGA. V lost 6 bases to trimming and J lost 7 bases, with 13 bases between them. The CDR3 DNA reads TGTGCCAGCAGTGCCGGGTCCCTTAATGAGCAGTTCTTC. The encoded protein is CASSAGSLNEQFF.

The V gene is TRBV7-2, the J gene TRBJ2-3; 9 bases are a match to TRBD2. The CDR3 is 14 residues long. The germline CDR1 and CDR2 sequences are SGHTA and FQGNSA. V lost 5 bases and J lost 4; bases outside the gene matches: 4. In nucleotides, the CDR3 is TGTGCCAGCAGCCGCGGGGGGGCCCCAGATACGCAGTATTTT. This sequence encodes CASSRGGAPDTQYF.